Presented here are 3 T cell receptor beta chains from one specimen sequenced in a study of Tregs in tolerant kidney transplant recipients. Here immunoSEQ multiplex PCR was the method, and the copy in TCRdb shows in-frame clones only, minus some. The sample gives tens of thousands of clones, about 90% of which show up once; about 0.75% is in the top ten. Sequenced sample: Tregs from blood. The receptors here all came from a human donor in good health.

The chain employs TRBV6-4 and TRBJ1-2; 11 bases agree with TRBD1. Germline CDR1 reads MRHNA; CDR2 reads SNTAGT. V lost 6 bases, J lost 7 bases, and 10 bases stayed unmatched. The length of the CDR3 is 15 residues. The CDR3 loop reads CASSRGQGASFGYTF. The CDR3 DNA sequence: TGTGCCAGCAGCAGAGGACAGGGGGCGTCTTTTGGCTACACCTTC.

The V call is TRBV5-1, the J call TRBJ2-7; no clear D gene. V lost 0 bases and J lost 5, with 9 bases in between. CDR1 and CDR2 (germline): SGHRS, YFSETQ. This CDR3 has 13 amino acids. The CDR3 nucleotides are TGCGCCAGCAGCTTGGGCCACTCAGACGAGCAGTACTTC. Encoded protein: CASSLGHSDEQYF.

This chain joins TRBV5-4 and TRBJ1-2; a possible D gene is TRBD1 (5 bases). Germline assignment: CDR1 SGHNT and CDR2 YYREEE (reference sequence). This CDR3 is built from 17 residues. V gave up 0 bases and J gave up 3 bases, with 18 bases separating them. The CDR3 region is CASSLEGRRGPDYGYTF. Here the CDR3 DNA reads TGTGCCAGCAGCTTGGAGGGGCGTCGAGGCCCAGACTATGGCTACACCTTC.